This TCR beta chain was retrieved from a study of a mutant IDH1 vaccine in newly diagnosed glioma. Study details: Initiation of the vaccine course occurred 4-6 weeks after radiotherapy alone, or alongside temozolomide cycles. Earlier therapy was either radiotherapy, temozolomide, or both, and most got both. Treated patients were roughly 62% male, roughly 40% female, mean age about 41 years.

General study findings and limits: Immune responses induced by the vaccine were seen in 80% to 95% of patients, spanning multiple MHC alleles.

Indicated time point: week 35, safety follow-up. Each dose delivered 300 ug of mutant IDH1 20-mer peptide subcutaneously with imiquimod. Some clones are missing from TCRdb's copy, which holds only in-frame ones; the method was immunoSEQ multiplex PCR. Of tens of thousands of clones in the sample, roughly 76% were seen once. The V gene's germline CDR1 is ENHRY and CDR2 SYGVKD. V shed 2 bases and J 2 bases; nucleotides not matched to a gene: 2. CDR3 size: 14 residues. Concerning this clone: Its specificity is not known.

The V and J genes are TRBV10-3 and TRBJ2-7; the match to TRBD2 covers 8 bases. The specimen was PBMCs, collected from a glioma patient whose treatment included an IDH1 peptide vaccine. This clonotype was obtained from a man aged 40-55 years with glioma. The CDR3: CAISEDSGTYEQYF. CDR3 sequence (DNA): TGTGCCATCAGTGAGGATAGCGGGACCTACGAGCAGTACTTC.